These T cell receptor beta chains were read from a single sample in a study of shared clonotypes between healthy human individuals. Some clones are missing from TCRdb's copy, which holds only in-frame ones; the method was immunoSEQ multiplex PCR. The profile shows 700,000 to 950,000 clones, about 96% of them singletons. The sequenced material came from naive CD8+ T cells sorted from blood. The receptor source for this set is a man aged 25 to 40 in good health. The conserved cysteine and the conserved F or W are not part of the CDR3 here. Each record gives: V gene, clone size, CDR3 protein. Only part of the rows carry a size: once, few, many, or a class if the clone is expanded.

V: TRBV9
size: -
CDR3: ASSVDGRNSYEQY

V: TRBV7-9
size: -
CDR3: ASSLGAGGLSSSYNEQF

V: TRBV19
size: -
CDR3: ASSMPSGQREAF

V: TRBV30
size: -
CDR3: AWSVLGRTEAF

V: TRBV11-2
size: -
CDR3: ASSEGTYEQY

V: TRBV7-7
size: -
CDR3: ASSPEPAGGTDTQY

V: TRBV9
size: -
CDR3: ASSVAPNEQF

V: TRBV4-3
size: -
CDR3: ASSQEVGLAGANEQF

V: TRBV5-1
size: -
CDR3: ASRLGRGYSGANVLT

V: TRBV2
size: -
CDR3: ASIGESGTEAF

V: TRBV7-9
size: -
CDR3: ASSPLTRDSADTQY

V: TRBV2
size: -
CDR3: ASTRLARLQETQY

V: TRBV10-3
size: -
CDR3: AISDKGAIYGYT

V: TRBV27
size: once
CDR3: ASSHGQGGPGELF

V: TRBV9
size: -
CDR3: ASSVGRSGGPYNEQF

V: TRBV14
size: -
CDR3: ASSPLSAGADEQF

V: TRBV6-1
size: -
CDR3: ASSEALASGRETQY

V: TRBV6-5
size: -
CDR3: ASSFLAGGTYNEQF

V: TRBV27
size: -
CDR3: ASSFAGGGELF

V: TRBV4-1
size: -
CDR3: ASSQTLTGTGSYEQY

V: TRBV16
size: -
CDR3: ASSQVNSGSFVDTQY

V: TRBV27
size: once
CDR3: ASSLSLPKYFYEQY

V: TRBV7-9
size: -
CDR3: ASSLIKGQPADYGYT

V: TRBV7-9
size: -
CDR3: ASRQQGNPLEQY

V: TRBV29-1
size: -
CDR3: SVVPGPTPRGDTQY

V: TRBV14
size: -
CDR3: ASSQRLAGGGRDTQY

V: TRBV27
size: -
CDR3: ASSRRRRTEVETGELF

V: TRBV7-9
size: -
CDR3: ASSPPRDSSEQY